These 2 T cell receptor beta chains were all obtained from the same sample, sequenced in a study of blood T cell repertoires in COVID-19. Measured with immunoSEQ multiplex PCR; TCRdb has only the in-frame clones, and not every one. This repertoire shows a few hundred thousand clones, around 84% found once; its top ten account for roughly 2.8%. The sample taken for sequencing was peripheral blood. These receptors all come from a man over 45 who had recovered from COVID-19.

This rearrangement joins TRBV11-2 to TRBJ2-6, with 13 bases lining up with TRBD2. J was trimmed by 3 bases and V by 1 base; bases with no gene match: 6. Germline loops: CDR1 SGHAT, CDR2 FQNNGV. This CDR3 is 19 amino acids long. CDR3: CASSLGILAGGLGANVLTF. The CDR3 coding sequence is TGTGCCAGCAGCTTAGGGATACTAGCGGGAGGGCTTGGGGCCAACGTCCTGACTTTC. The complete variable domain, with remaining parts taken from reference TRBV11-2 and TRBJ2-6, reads EAGVAQSPRYKIIEKRQSVAFWCNPISGHATLYWYQQILGQGPKLLIQFQNNGVVDDSQLPKDRFSAERLKGVDSTLKIQPAKLEDSAVYLCASSLGILAGGLGANVLTFGAGSRLTVL.

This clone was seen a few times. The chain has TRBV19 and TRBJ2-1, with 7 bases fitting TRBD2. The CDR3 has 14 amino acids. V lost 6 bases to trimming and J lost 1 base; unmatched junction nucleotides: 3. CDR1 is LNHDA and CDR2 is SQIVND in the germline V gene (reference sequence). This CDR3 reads CASRAGLSYNEQFF. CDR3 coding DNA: TGTGCCAGTAGAGCGGGATTATCCTACAATGAGCAGTTCTTC.